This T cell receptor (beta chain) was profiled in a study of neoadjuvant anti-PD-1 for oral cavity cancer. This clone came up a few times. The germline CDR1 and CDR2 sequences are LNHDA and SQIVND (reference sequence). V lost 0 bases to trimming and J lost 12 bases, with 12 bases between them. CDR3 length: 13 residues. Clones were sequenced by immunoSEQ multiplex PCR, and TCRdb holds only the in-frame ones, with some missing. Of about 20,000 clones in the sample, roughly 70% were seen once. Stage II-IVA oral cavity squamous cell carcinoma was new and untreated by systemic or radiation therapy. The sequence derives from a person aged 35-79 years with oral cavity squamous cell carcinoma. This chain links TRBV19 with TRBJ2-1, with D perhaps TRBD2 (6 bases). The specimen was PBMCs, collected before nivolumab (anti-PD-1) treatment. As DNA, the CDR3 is TGTGCCAGTAGTATAGATCGGACTAAAGGGCAGTTCTTC. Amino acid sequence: CASSIDRTKGQFF. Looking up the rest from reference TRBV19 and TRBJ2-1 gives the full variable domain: DGGITQSPKYLFRKEGQNVTLSCEQNLNHDAMYWYRQDPGQGLRLIYYSQIVNDFQKGDIAEGYSVSREKKESFPLTVTSAQKNPTAFYLCASSIDRTKGQFFGPGTRLTVL.